This record covers a single T cell receptor (beta chain). TCRdb's table, derived via immunoSEQ multiplex PCR, lists solely in-frame clones and lacks some. Of more than 95,000 clones listed, more than 70% were seen once; the top ten hold more than 1.5%. These data originate in a study of blood T cell repertoires in COVID-19. Sequenced sample: peripheral blood. The source is a human donor in a cohort sampled during active COVID-19.

CDR3 in DNA: TGTGCCAGCAGTTCGGCAGGGAACTACGAGCAGTACTTC. It specifies CASSSAGNYEQYF. The chain combines TRBV7-9 with TRBJ2-7, with D maybe TRBD1 (5 bases). This CDR3 is 13 amino acids long. Trimming removed 6 bases from V and 3 bases from J, with 12 bases in between. The germline V gene has CDR1 SEHNR and CDR2 FQNEAQ (reference sequence).